Below, 11 T cell receptor beta chains from the same sample are listed, as sequenced in a study of a mutant IDH1 vaccine in newly diagnosed glioma. Their specific antigens are unknown. Time point meaning: week 47, end of study. In the vaccine, a single dose held 300 ug of the mutant IDH1 20-mer peptide, along with topical imiquimod. TCRdb's table, derived via immunoSEQ multiplex PCR, lists solely in-frame clones and lacks some. The sample shows 31,000 or so clones, 65% to 85% of them seen only once. Sequenced material: PBMCs, taken from a glioma patient whose treatment included an IDH1 peptide vaccine. Receptors were obtained from a man younger than 40 with glioma.

The chain's CDR3 is CASSIGRQGLSTEAFF. As DNA, the CDR3 is TGTGCCAGTAGTATAGGTCGACAGGGGCTGAGCACTGAAGCTTTCTTT. The chain combines TRBV19 with TRBJ1-1, with 8 bases fitting TRBD1. CDR1 is LNHDA, CDR2 SQIVND, per germline (reference sequence). This CDR3 contains 16 residues. The V segment lost 1 base and the J segment 4 bases; nucleotides outside the gene matches: 8.

This chain connects TRBV28 to TRBJ1-1; 7 nucleotides match TRBD1. The length of the CDR3 is 16 residues. The J segment lost 3 bases and the V segment lost 6 bases, leaving 13 bases of the junction unmatched. Germline lookup yields CDR1 MDHEN and CDR2 SYDVKM. The DNA of the CDR3 is TGTGCCAGCAGCCAGGGGGGGGTAAAGGGCTACACTGAAGCTTTCTTT. Protein: CASSQGGVKGYTEAFF.

This clone showed up just once. J is TRBJ2-7 and V is TRBV4-1, with TRBD1 matching over 8 bases. V lost 1 base, J lost 3 bases, and 17 bases stayed unmatched. CDR3 length: 19 residues. CDR1 MGHRA and CDR2 YSYEKL come from the germline V gene. Here the CDR3 reads CASSQGLSGGRFGSYEQYF. The CDR3 bases are TGCGCCAGCAGCCAAGGGTTGTCAGGGGGCCGATTCGGTAGCTACGAGCAGTACTTC.

This clone has a handful of counts. This sequence joins TRBV13 and TRBJ1-1, with 8 bases matching TRBD1. Germline CDR1 reads PRHDT; CDR2 reads FYEKMQ (reference sequence). V trimming: 5 bases; J trimming: 6 bases; junction bases outside the gene matches: 14. The CDR3 totals 16 residues. The CDR3 nucleotides read TGTGCCAGCAGCGACAACTCCAACAGGGGGACCCCTGAAGCTTTCTTT. This sequence encodes CASSDNSNRGTPEAFF.

V usage is TRBV30 and J usage is TRBJ1-5; no clear D gene. The CDR3 extends over 13 amino acids. V was pared by 1 base and J by 0 bases, with 4 bases between. Germline V CDR1 and CDR2: GTSNPN, SVGIG (reference sequence). CDR3 sequence: CAWSDDSNQPQHF. The CDR3 DNA sequence: TGTGCCTGGAGTGATGATAGCAATCAGCCCCAGCATTTT.

The chain couples TRBV5-4 to TRBJ2-7; D is unresolved. Per the germline V gene, CDR1 is SGHNT and CDR2 is YYREEE (reference sequence). This CDR3 contains 17 residues. V was clipped by 4 bases and J by 0 bases, with 20 bases between them. CDR3 sequence: CASSLPEPTAPSYEQYF. The CDR3 DNA is TGTGCCAGCAGCCTCCCGGAGCCGACGGCCCCCTCCTACGAGCAGTACTTC.

V gene TRBV5-4 combines with J gene TRBJ2-1; 9 bases are shared with TRBD1. The V segment lost 0 bases and the J segment 7 bases; nucleotides outside the gene matches: 2. Per germline, CDR1 SGHNT and CDR2 YYREEE (reference sequence). The CDR3 spans 14 residues. The CDR3: CASSLAGQGNEQFF. The CDR3 DNA follows: TGTGCCAGCAGCTTGGCGGGACAGGGTAATGAGCAGTTCTTC.

The chain uses TRBV5-6 and TRBJ1-3; no firm D call. The germline V and J ends were trimmed by 2 bases and 0 bases, with 9 bases remaining between them. Germline values: CDR1 SGHDT, CDR2 YYEEEE. The CDR3 is 15 residues long. In DNA, the CDR3 is TGTGCCAGCAGCTTCCCGCTGAGCTCTGGAAACACCATATATTTT. Protein product: CASSFPLSSGNTIYF.

This chain links TRBV9 with TRBJ2-1; the match to TRBD2 covers 13 bases. V trimming: 2 bases; J trimming: 4 bases; junction bases outside the gene matches: 3. The length of the CDR3 is 16 residues. Per germline, CDR1 SGDLS and CDR2 YYNGEE. CDR3 bases: TGTGCCAGCAGCGTTACTAGCGGGGGGGGTTACAATGAGCAGTTCTTC. Its translation: CASSVTSGGGYNEQFF.

The V gene is TRBV30, the J gene TRBJ1-2, with a weak D call TRBD1 (5 bases). This CDR3 spans 15 amino acids. V lost 2 bases and J lost 4, with 17 bases in between. Germline CDR1 GTSNPN, CDR2 SVGIG (reference sequence). The CDR3 region is CAWSIGQGGGYGYTF. The CDR3 nucleotides are TGTGCCTGGAGTATTGGGCAGGGCGGCGGCTATGGCTACACCTTC.

The chain is built from TRBV27 and TRBJ2-3; D might be TRBD2 (6 bases). The CDR3 length is 15 residues. The V gene's germline CDR1 is MNHEY and CDR2 SMNVEV (reference sequence). V lost 6 bases, J lost 3 bases, and 16 bases lay in between. The CDR3 loop reads CASRMGLAITDTQYF. CDR3 sequence (DNA): TGTGCCAGCAGGATGGGACTCGCCATAACAGATACGCAGTATTTT.